This T cell receptor (beta chain) was identified during a study of beta chain features in type 1 diabetes. The length of the CDR3 is 15 residues. The ends lost 3 bases at V and 5 bases at J; junction bases unmatched: 12. Germline CDR1 reads GTSNPN; CDR2 reads SVGIG (reference sequence). The sequenced template was cDNA made from the entire isolated RNA. The repertoire was sequenced with immunoSEQ multiplex PCR; TCRdb's copy has only in-frame clones and lacks some. The profile shows a few hundred thousand clones, about 12% of them singletons. Study-level results: Over-representation of high TCR-expressing cells was a possible consequence of cDNA sequencing. The study notes PCR might favor shorter templates equally in patients and controls. People with Type 1 diabetes carried modestly yet significantly shorter TCRB CDR3s in all four CD4+ subsets.

As for this clone: As yet, its antigen is unknown.

This receptor was obtained from a man aged 18 to 30 in good health. The sample was naive CD4+ T cells from blood. This rearrangement joins TRBV30 to TRBJ1-1; 7 bases agree with TRBD1. CDR3 protein: CAWSSPTGAKTEAFF. The CDR3 DNA reads as TGTGCCTGGAGCAGCCCTACAGGGGCGAAGACTGAAGCTTTCTTT.